These 26 T cell receptor beta chains came from one sample sequenced in a study of CD8+ T cells in alopecia areata. Reverse transcribed after extraction, RNA yielded cDNA as the sequencing template. TCRdb keeps only in-frame clones here, not all; method: immunoSEQ multiplex PCR. The table has 150,000 or so clones, 80% to 90% seen once. The specimen comprised CD8+ T cells sorted from blood, sampled at week 0. These receptor sequences come from a human donor with alopecia areata.

The rearrangement uses TRBV4-1 and TRBJ2-5; D uncertain. The DNA end favors TRBJ2-7, so the J call may be wrong. Looked up from germline, CDR1 is MGHRA and CDR2 is YSYEKL. The CDR3 covers 14 residues. The CDR3 loop reads CASSQDRIYYEQYF. CDR3 bases: TGCGCCAGCAGCCAAGATAGGATCTACTACGAGCAGTACTTC.

The chain couples TRBV2 to TRBJ2-2; TRBD1 matches 12 bases. The CDR3 has 15 amino acids. After removal of 8 bases from V and 6 bases from J, the junction contained 7 bases not matched to a gene. The germline V gene encodes CDR1 SNHLY and CDR2 FYNNEI. Written as DNA, the CDR3 is TGTGCCAGCTTTGGTGGGACAGGGGGCTCCGGGGAGCTGTTTTTT. Its translation is CASFGGTGGSGELFF.

This chain links TRBV4-1 with TRBJ2-1; TRBD2 matches at 11 bases. Germline values: CDR1 MGHRA, CDR2 YSYEKL. V lost 4 bases, J lost 5 bases, and 7 bases stayed unmatched. This CDR3 contains 16 residues. CDR3 amino acids: CASSPPPGLADNEQFF. The CDR3, as DNA: TGCGCCAGCAGCCCACCCCCGGGACTAGCGGACAATGAGCAGTTCTTC.

The chain carries TRBV11-2 and TRBJ2-5, with D perhaps TRBD2 (5 bases). The V end was cut by 1 base, the J end by 1 base, with 7 bases between. Germline CDR1 is SGHAT and CDR2 is FQNNGV. The CDR3 is made up of 14 amino acids. CDR3 DNA sequence: TGTGCCAGCAGCTTAGTGGGAGCCCAAGAGACCCAGTACTTC. Translating it yields CASSLVGAQETQYF.

This clone has just a few counts. CDR3 bases: TGTGCCGTTCCCCCGGACAGGGATAAGTCCCTCTACGAGCAGTACTTC. As protein: CAVPPDRDKSLYEQYF. V usage is TRBV30 and J usage is TRBJ2-7; 8 bases line up with TRBD1. V lost 8 bases and J lost 3; bases outside the gene matches: 18. This CDR3 contains 16 residues. CDR1 and CDR2 (germline): GTSNPN, SVGIG (reference sequence).

This CDR3 is CASSLVAGGPNEQFF. The CDR3 DNA follows: TGTGCCAGCAGCTTAGTGGCGGGAGGGCCGAATGAGCAGTTCTTC. The rearrangement uses TRBV7-6 and TRBJ2-1; 9 bases match TRBD2. This CDR3 contains 15 residues. V was clipped by 1 base and J by 7 bases; unmatched bases: 5. The germline CDR1 and CDR2 sequences are SGHVS and FNYEAQ.

The J gene is TRBJ2-1, the V gene TRBV7-9; D is perhaps TRBD1 (6 bases). Deletions cut 6 bases from V and 7 bases from J, with 13 bases between. Germline assignment: CDR1 SEHNR and CDR2 FQNEAQ (reference sequence). This CDR3 comprises 13 residues. The CDR3 DNA sequence: TGTGCCAGCAGGGGACATATGGGGAATGAGCAGTTCTTC. Protein: CASRGHMGNEQFF. Supplemented by reference TRBV7-9 and TRBJ2-1, the full variable domain reads DTGVSQNPRHKITKRGQNVTFRCDPISEHNRLYWYRQTLGQGPEFLTYFQNEAQLEKSRLLSDRFSAERPKGSFSTLEIQRTEQGDSAMYLCASRGHMGNEQFFGPGTRLTVL.

This clone has a single count. The chain has TRBV7-9 and TRBJ1-1; D might be TRBD1 (6 bases). V gave up 3 bases and J gave up 5 bases, with 13 bases separating them. The CDR3 runs to 14 residues. CDR1 and CDR2 from the germline V gene are SEHNR and FQNEAQ (reference sequence). The CDR3, as DNA: TGTGCCAGCAGCTTTACAGGGAGAGGTACTGAAGCTTTCTTT. This encodes CASSFTGRGTEAFF.

The chain links TRBV5-6 to TRBJ2-1; D is possibly TRBD1 or TRBD2 (5 bases each). Germline V gene sequence: CDR1 SGHDT, CDR2 YYEEEE. Trimming removed 0 bases at V and 1 base at J, with 11 bases between. This CDR3 contains 16 residues. CDR3 bases: TGTGCCAGCAGCTTGGGCAGGGACCTTTCCTACAATGAGCAGTTCTTC. Protein product: CASSLGRDLSYNEQFF.

CDR3 protein: CASTPLGQFPSSYNEQFF. The CDR3 nucleotides are TGCGCCAGCACCCCATTGGGACAATTCCCCAGCTCCTACAATGAGCAGTTCTTC. The chain recombines TRBV5-1 with TRBJ2-1, with a tentative D call TRBD1 (6 bases). CDR3 size: 18 residues. The germline V gene encodes CDR1 SGHRS and CDR2 YFSETQ. Deletions cut 6 bases from V and 0 bases from J, with 22 bases between.

The gene calls are TRBV29-1 and TRBJ1-2, with unresolved D. This CDR3 is built from 14 residues. V gave up 3 bases and J gave up 3 bases, with 14 bases separating them. Per germline, CDR1 SQVTM and CDR2 ANQGSEA. As DNA, the CDR3 is TGCAGCGTTGATTCCCAGAGCGGAGACTATGGCTACACCTTC. Protein: CSVDSQSGDYGYTF. The whole variable domain, remainder taken from reference TRBV29-1 and TRBJ1-2, is SAVISQKPSRDICQRGTSLTIQCQVDSQVTMMFWYRQQPGQSLTLIATANQGSEATYESGFVIDKFPISRPNLTFSTLTVSNMSPEDSSIYLCSVDSQSGDYGYTFGSGTRLTVV.

The V gene is TRBV19, the J gene TRBJ2-1; the D is unclear. The CDR3 has 12 amino acids. CDR1 and CDR2 (germline): LNHDA, SQIVND (reference sequence). Trimming shortened V by 1 base and J by 8 bases, and 6 bases separated the two germline ends. The CDR3 DNA reads as TGTGCCAGTAGTATAGGTAGCTATGAGCAGTTCTTC. Residues: CASSIGSYEQFF.

The rearrangement links TRBV19 to TRBJ2-2; 8 nucleotides match TRBD1. Germline trimming cut 0 bases from V and 3 bases from J; bases unmatched to any gene: 3. The germline V gene has CDR1 LNHDA and CDR2 SQIVND (reference sequence). The CDR3 runs 16 residues. The CDR3 reads CASSIEDRGYTGELFF. CDR3 nucleotide sequence: TGTGCCAGTAGTATAGAAGACAGGGGATACACCGGGGAGCTGTTTTTT.

The V call is TRBV5-4, the J call TRBJ2-2; D may correspond to TRBD1 or TRBD2 (5 bases each). This CDR3 spans 12 amino acids. Germline CDR1 is SGHNT and CDR2 is YYREEE (reference sequence). V gave up 7 bases and J gave up 7 bases, with 11 bases separating them. The CDR3 region has the DNA TGTGCCAGCCGGGGACCCGGCGGGGAGCTGTTTTTT. Translated, it gives CASRGPGGELFF.

V gene TRBV7-9 combines with J gene TRBJ2-7; 8 nucleotides line up with TRBD1. Trimming cost V 5 bases and J 9 bases; bases outside gene matches: 15. This CDR3 has 15 amino acids. Germline CDR1 is SEHNR and CDR2 is FQNEAQ (reference sequence). The CDR3 DNA sequence: TGTGCCAGCAGCCCACAGAGGACAGGGAGGATCCGGCAGTACTTC. Protein: CASSPQRTGRIRQYF. Using reference TRBV7-9 and TRBJ2-7 for the parts outside the CDR3, the full variable domain is DTGVSQNPRHKITKRGQNVTFRCDPISEHNRLYWYRQTLGQGPEFLTYFQNEAQLEKSRLLSDRFSAERPKGSFSTLEIQRTEQGDSAMYLCASSPQRTGRIRQYFGPGTRLTVT.

This rearrangement joins TRBV11-1 to TRBJ2-7; tentatively, D is TRBD1 (5 bases). The CDR3 loop spans 15 amino acids. V was pared by 4 bases and J by 0 bases, with 13 bases between. Germline-derived CDR1 and CDR2 are SGHAT and FQDESV (reference sequence). The CDR3, as DNA: TGTGCCAGCAGCTGGGCAGGGCTGAGCTCCTACGAGCAGTACTTC. Translation: CASSWAGLSSYEQYF.

The chain employs TRBV5-1 and TRBJ2-7, with TRBD2 as a possible D gene (5 bases). This CDR3 is built from 15 residues. Germline CDR1 is SGHRS and CDR2 is YFSETQ. Trimming took off 0 bases at V and 1 base at J, with 11 bases between the two ends. CDR3 region: CASSLALDGSYEQYF. CDR3 sequence (DNA): TGCGCCAGCAGCTTGGCACTAGATGGGTCCTACGAGCAGTACTTC.

V gene TRBV11-2 combines with J gene TRBJ2-3; 10 nucleotides line up with TRBD2. CDR3 length equals 14 residues. Germline V gene sequence: CDR1 SGHAT, CDR2 FQNNGV. The V and J ends lost 5 bases and 5 bases, in that order; junction bases with no gene match: 4. CDR3 DNA: TGTGCCAGCAGCCTAGCGGGAGTTTTAGATACGCAGTATTTT. Amino acids: CASSLAGVLDTQYF.

The gene calls are TRBV5-5 and TRBJ2-1, with 12 nucleotides matching TRBD1. The ends lost 2 bases at V and 5 bases at J; junction bases unmatched: 8. This CDR3 contains 17 residues. Germline CDR1 is SGHKS and CDR2 is YYEKEE (reference sequence). This CDR3 reads CASSLPPGQGADNEQFF. For the CDR3, the DNA is TGTGCCAGCAGCTTACCTCCGGGACAGGGGGCGGACAATGAGCAGTTCTTC. Full variable domain (outside the CDR3, taken from reference TRBV5-5 and TRBJ2-1): DAGVTQSPTHLIKTRGQQVTLRCSPISGHKSVSWYQQVLGQGPQFIFQYYEKEERGRGNFPDRFSARQFPNYSSELNVNALLLGDSALYLCASSLPPGQGADNEQFFGPGTRLTVL.

This clone has only one observation. V and J are TRBV4-1 and TRBJ2-1, with TRBD1 as a possible D gene (5 bases). The CDR3 length is 12 residues. The germline V and J ends were trimmed by 1 base and 15 bases, with 13 bases remaining between them. Per the germline V gene, CDR1 is MGHRA and CDR2 is YSYEKL. CDR3 region: CASSQGATGRFF. The CDR3 coding sequence is TGCGCCAGCAGCCAAGGGGCAACAGGACGGTTCTTC.

This clone occurred a few times. V and J are TRBV30 and TRBJ2-1, with TRBD1 as a possible D gene (6 bases). The CDR3 sequence is 13 residues long. Looked up from germline, CDR1 is GTSNPN and CDR2 is SVGIG (reference sequence). Trimming stripped 4 bases from V and 2 bases from J, with 9 bases between. The DNA of the CDR3 is TGTGCCTGGATGGACAGCCCCTACAATGAGCAGTTCTTC. This encodes CAWMDSPYNEQFF.

V gene TRBV4-1 combines with J gene TRBJ2-1; D gene ambiguous. V shed 0 bases and J shed 8 bases, with 5 bases lying between them. The CDR3 contains 12 residues. Germline lookup yields CDR1 MGHRA and CDR2 YSYEKL. The chain's CDR3 is CASSQDRDEQFF. For the CDR3, the DNA is TGCGCCAGCAGCCAAGATAGGGATGAGCAGTTCTTC.

As DNA, the CDR3 is TGTGCCAGTAGTTCGATGAGGGGATTAACTGAAGCTTTCTTT. It encodes CASSSMRGLTEAFF. The chain carries TRBV19 and TRBJ1-1; a possible D gene is TRBD1 (5 bases). There are 14 residues in the CDR3. Germline CDR1 and CDR2: LNHDA and SQIVND (reference sequence). Trimming cost V 5 bases and J 5 bases, with 15 bases left between them.

The chain uses TRBV27 and TRBJ1-2, with D tentatively TRBD1 (6 bases). Deletions cut 3 bases from V and 4 bases from J, with 12 bases between. CDR3 length: 14 residues. Germline-derived CDR1 and CDR2 are MNHEY and SMNVEV (reference sequence). CDR3 residues: CASSFTGTGYGYTF. As DNA, the CDR3 is TGTGCCAGCAGTTTCACAGGGACCGGCTATGGCTACACCTTC.

This chain joins TRBV11-2 and TRBJ2-3; perhaps TRBD1 as D (6 bases). This CDR3 comprises 16 residues. Trimming pared 4 bases from V and 3 bases from J, leaving 17 bases between. Germline CDR1 SGHAT, CDR2 FQNNGV. The DNA for the CDR3 is TGTGCCAGCAGCTCCTGGACAGAACGCACGACAGATACGCAGTATTTT. Encoded protein: CASSSWTERTTDTQYF.

Comments on this clone: Mismatch with germline at one junction end may stem from a read error. This sample also contains other DNA sequences that code for the same CDR3. The gene calls are TRBV5-1 and TRBJ2-1; 8 bases map to TRBD2. The germline CDR1 and CDR2 sequences are SGHRS and YFSETQ. CDR3 length: 16 amino acids. The CDR3 DNA reads TGCGCCAGCAGCTTGGTTAGCGGGGATTCCTACAATGAACAGTTCTTC. This gives the protein CASSLVSGDSYNEQFF.